Below are 25 T cell receptor beta chains sequenced from a single sample in a study of OX40 agonist ivuxolimab in advanced cancers. Some clones are missing from TCRdb's copy, which holds only in-frame ones; the method was immunoSEQ multiplex PCR. The sample consists of about 55,000 clones, almost 85% of them appearing once. Sample: CD4+ or CD8+ T cells sorted from blood, taken in a trial of the OX40 agonist ivuxolimab. The receptors originated from an adult with an advanced solid tumor such as melanoma, head and neck, liver or kidney cancer.

The CDR3 here is CASSYRDEQFF. CDR3 in DNA: TGTGCCAGCAGTTATAGGGATGAGCAGTTCTTC. The chain carries TRBV6-5 and TRBJ2-1; D is unclear. V was cut by 3 bases and J by 8 bases, with 5 bases left in between. The CDR3 covers 11 residues. Germline values: CDR1 MNHEY, CDR2 SVGAGI.

This clone came up once. V is TRBV7-6 and J is TRBJ2-1, with 10 bases matching TRBD2. This CDR3 region has 16 residues. CDR1 and CDR2 (germline): SGHVS, FNYEAQ. Trimming cost V 2 bases and J 2 bases; bases outside gene matches: 3. In DNA form, the CDR3 reads TGTGCCAGCAGCTTATGGACTAGCGGAACCTACAATGAGCAGTTCTTC. Translating gives CASSLWTSGTYNEQFF.

The genes are TRBV25-1 and TRBJ1-4, with 7 nucleotides matching TRBD1. J lost 6 bases, V lost 9 bases, and 7 bases had no gene match. Germline CDR1 and CDR2: MGHDK and SYGVNS. The CDR3 consists of 13 residues. CDR3 in DNA: TGTGCCAGTTCGGGACAGTCGTATGAAAAACTGTTTTTT. This translates into CASSGQSYEKLFF.

The sample holds one count of this clone. J is TRBJ1-1 and V is TRBV6-5, with D uncertain. V was pared by 0 bases and J by 8 bases, with 7 bases between. This CDR3 is 12 amino acids long. CDR1 is MNHEY, CDR2 SVGAGI, per germline. In nucleotides, the CDR3 is TGTGCCAGCAGTTACTCCCTAGGGGAAGCTTTCTTT. Translated: CASSYSLGEAFF.

The chain employs TRBV9 and TRBJ2-2; D call uncertain. CDR3 size: 14 residues. Between the trimmed V and J ends, which lost 0 bases and 3 bases, there was a span of 6 bases. CDR1 is SGDLS and CDR2 is YYNGEE in the germline V gene. CDR3 protein: CASSVVVDTGELFF. The CDR3 nucleotides are TGTGCCAGCAGCGTAGTAGTAGACACCGGGGAGCTGTTTTTT.

CDR3 protein: CASSSGQGQETQYF. In DNA, the CDR3 is TGTGCCAGCAGCTCCGGCCAGGGTCAGGAGACCCAGTACTTC. V gene TRBV7-2 combines with J gene TRBJ2-5, with a weak D call TRBD1 (5 bases). Trimming took 4 bases from V and 5 from J, leaving 14 bases between them. The CDR3 has 14 residues. Germline V gene data show CDR1 as SGHTA and CDR2 as FQGNSA. Supplemented by reference TRBV7-2 and TRBJ2-5, the full variable domain reads GAGVSQSPSNKVTEKGKDVELRCDPISGHTALYWYRQSLGQGLEFLIYFQGNSAPDKSGLPSDRFSAERTGGSVSTLTIQRTQQEDSAVYLCASSSGQGQETQYFGPGTRLLVL.

J is TRBJ2-2 and V is TRBV25-1; no clear D. The germline gives CDR1 MGHDK, CDR2 SYGVNS. The CDR3 has 13 amino acids. V lost 3 bases and J 3 bases, leaving 5 bases between the germline ends. The CDR3 spells CASSDLYTGELFF. Written as DNA, the CDR3 is TGTGCCAGCAGTGATTTGTACACCGGGGAGCTGTTTTTT.

This clone was seen just once. The chain couples TRBV7-3 to TRBJ2-2; no definite D call. V lost 4 bases and J lost 1, with 10 bases in between. Per germline, CDR1 SGHTA and CDR2 FQGTGA. The CDR3 has 15 residues. Here the CDR3 DNA reads TGTGCCAGCAGCTCGGGCTCCTTGAACACCGGGGAGCTGTTTTTT. This gives the protein CASSSGSLNTGELFF. Full variable domain (missing parts from reference TRBV7-3 and TRBJ2-2): GAGVSQTPSNKVTEKGKYVELRCDPISGHTALYWYRQSLGQGPEFLIYFQGTGAADDSGLPNDRFFAVRPEGSVSTLKIQRTERGDSAVYLCASSSGSLNTGELFFGEGSRLTVL.

In this sample, this clone turned up once. The chain uses TRBV7-9 and TRBJ1-2; tentative D call: TRBD1 (5 bases). Trimming removed 1 base at V and 8 bases at J, with 11 bases between. Germline V lookup: CDR1 SEHNR, CDR2 FQNEAQ (reference sequence). CDR3 length equals 13 residues. CDR3 sequence reads: CASSLVGGAGYTF. The CDR3 DNA reads TGTGCCAGCAGCTTAGTTGGGGGAGCAGGCTACACCTTC.

This rearrangement joins TRBV5-1 to TRBJ2-2, with a weak D call TRBD2 (5 bases). Between the trimmed V and J ends, which lost 6 bases and 4 bases, there was a span of 19 bases. The CDR3 is 16 residues long. Per the germline V gene, CDR1 is SGHRS and CDR2 is YFSETQ. Written as DNA, the CDR3 is TGCGCCAGCACCAACCCCGGACTGGGAGCCACCGGGGAGCTGTTTTTT. Protein product: CASTNPGLGATGELFF.

The V and J genes are TRBV7-8 and TRBJ2-7, with D unclear. Germline V lookup: CDR1 SGHVS, CDR2 FQNEAQ. The CDR3 has 13 residues. Trimming took 10 bases from V and 2 from J, leaving 15 bases between them. As DNA, the CDR3 is TGTGCCACCGGGCAGGTGGTGGCCTACGAGCAGTACTTC. Its protein product is CATGQVVAYEQYF.

The J gene is TRBJ2-2, the V gene TRBV5-1; 10 positions agree with TRBD1. Germline CDR1 and CDR2: SGHRS and YFSETQ. V trimming: 4 bases; J trimming: 6 bases; junction bases outside the gene matches: 12. This CDR3 contains 17 residues. CDR3 nucleotide sequence: TGCGCCAGCAGCGTCCCCGCCGGGACAGGGGACCCCGGGGAGCTGTTTTTT. It encodes CASSVPAGTGDPGELFF.

This clone was observed a single time. The rearrangement uses TRBV5-1 and TRBJ2-4, with 13 positions matching TRBD2. This CDR3 contains 14 residues. Germline CDR1 is SGHRS and CDR2 is YFSETQ. V lost 4 bases to trimming and J lost 11 bases; unmatched junction nucleotides: 6. Written as DNA, the CDR3 is TGCGCCAGCAGCCCTGGACTAGCGGGGGCCGTTCAGTACTTC. Its protein is CASSPGLAGAVQYF.

With regard to this clone: Other nucleotide sequences in the sample specify the same CDR3. The rearrangement joins TRBV28 to TRBJ1-1; D is ambiguous. The V gene lost 2 bases and the J gene lost 3 bases, with 4 bases spanning the gap. Per germline, CDR1 MDHEN and CDR2 SYDVKM. There are 12 residues in the CDR3. CDR3 nucleotide sequence: TGTGCCAGCAGTTTACTGGACACTGAAGCTTTCTTT. Its protein is CASSLLDTEAFF.

The chain joins TRBV19 to TRBJ2-2; TRBD1 might be the D (6 bases). This CDR3 comprises 16 residues. V lost 7 bases to trimming and J lost 5 bases, with 20 bases between them. Germline CDR1 is LNHDA and CDR2 is SQIVND (reference sequence). The CDR3 loop reads CASTPPTGPGTGELFF. The CDR3 DNA reads TGTGCCAGTACGCCACCGACAGGACCGGGGACCGGGGAGCTGTTTTTT.

The gene calls are TRBV7-3 and TRBJ2-2, with TRBD1 matching over 7 bases. Germline CDR1 is SGHTA and CDR2 is FQGTGA. The CDR3 covers 15 residues. J was trimmed by 2 bases and V by 2 bases; bases with no gene match: 2. The CDR3 protein is CASSLGTANTGELFF. CDR3 nucleotide sequence: TGTGCCAGCAGCTTAGGGACAGCCAACACCGGGGAGCTGTTTTTT.

The chain links TRBV5-4 to TRBJ2-7; TRBD2 agrees at 12 bases. This CDR3 is 16 amino acids long. The V gene end was trimmed by 2 bases and the J gene end by 2 bases; junction bases not matched to a gene: 5. CDR1 SGHNT and CDR2 YYREEE come from the germline V gene (reference sequence). CDR3 nucleotide sequence: TGTGCCAGCAGCTTCCGGACTAGCGGGATCCCCTACGAGCAGTACTTC. This encodes CASSFRTSGIPYEQYF.

The V gene is TRBV5-1, the J gene TRBJ1-1; D is unclear. Germline V gene lookup returns CDR1 SGHRS and CDR2 YFSETQ. The CDR3 covers 13 residues. The V and J ends lost 4 bases and 1 base respectively, with 8 bases between them. The CDR3: CASSQEKNTEAFF. CDR3 nucleotides: TGCGCCAGCAGCCAAGAGAAGAACACTGAAGCTTTCTTT.

The chain is built from TRBV6-4 and TRBJ2-3; 12 bases map to TRBD2. Germline CDR1 MRHNA, CDR2 SNTAGT. CDR3 size: 20 residues. V shed 0 bases and J 6 bases; nucleotides not matched to a gene: 16. CDR3 nucleotide sequence: TGTGCCAGCAGTGACTCCGGGCTAGCGGGAGGGCCGCACCCGGGGGATACGCAGTATTTT. This sequence encodes CASSDSGLAGGPHPGDTQYF.

This chain uses TRBV4-3 with TRBJ1-1, with D unclear. V was trimmed by 0 bases and J by 3 bases, leaving 11 bases between them. Germline loops: CDR1 LGHNA, CDR2 YSLEER. This CDR3 comprises 15 residues. Here the CDR3 reads CASSQDERRDTEAFF. CDR3 nucleotides: TGCGCCAGCAGCCAAGATGAGAGAAGGGACACTGAAGCTTTCTTT.

This clone was detected a few times. V usage is TRBV2 and J usage is TRBJ1-4; TRBD1 aligns across 7 bases. The CDR3 consists of 16 residues. Germline V lookup: CDR1 SNHLY, CDR2 FYNNEI. After removal of 6 bases from V and 8 bases from J, the junction contained 15 bases not matched to a gene. CDR3 sequence reads: CASRERAGQVREKLFF. CDR3 nucleotide sequence: TGTGCCAGCAGGGAGAGGGCCGGACAGGTCAGAGAAAAACTGTTTTTT.

J is TRBJ1-5 and V is TRBV7-2; D remains ambiguous. This CDR3 has 14 amino acids. Trimming left V 6 bases short and J 0 bases short, with 9 bases between. Germline V gene lookup returns CDR1 SGHTA and CDR2 FQGNSA. The CDR3 bases are TGTGCCAGCAGTCCCTGGGCTAGCAATCAGCCCCAGCATTTT. This codes for CASSPWASNQPQHF.

DNA of the CDR3: TGTGCCAGCAGCCAAGATCTGGAGGGACTCAATGGCTACACCTTC. Residues: CASSQDLEGLNGYTF. The chain couples TRBV14 to TRBJ1-2, with TRBD1 as a possible D gene (5 bases). Trimming removed 0 bases at V and 6 bases at J, with 14 bases between. This CDR3 is 15 amino acids long. Germline V lookup: CDR1 SGHDN, CDR2 FVKESK.

The chain uses TRBV28 and TRBJ2-2, with 13 bases aligning to TRBD2. The V and J ends lost 5 bases and 8 bases, in that order; junction bases with no gene match: 2. Germline-derived CDR1 and CDR2 are MDHEN and SYDVKM. The CDR3 has 14 residues. Written as DNA, the CDR3 is TGTGCCAGCAGTCGGGGACTAGCGGGAGGGGAGCTGTTTTTT. Residues: CASSRGLAGGELFF.

The chain uses TRBV2 and TRBJ2-7; D is perhaps TRBD2 (6 bases). Germline V gene data show CDR1 as SNHLY and CDR2 as FYNNEI. The length of the CDR3 is 14 residues. V gave up 7 bases and J gave up 3 bases, with 16 bases separating them. CDR3 region: CASTGRVGDYEQYF. DNA for the CDR3: TGTGCCAGCACCGGGAGAGTCGGGGACTACGAGCAGTACTTC.